The sample holds many counts of the clone carrying this T cell receptor (beta chain). Its antigen is currently unknown. TCRdb re-called the 5' RACE reads with MiXCR, one entry per CDR3 protein. The top ten hold less than 0.65% of the sample, which has some 800,000 distinct CDR3 sequences, about an eighth seen once. This entry is derived from a study of CD8 T cells in ankylosing spondylitis. The CDR3 is made up of 18 amino acids. Germline trimming cut 4 bases from V and 8 bases from J; bases unmatched to any gene: 19. CDR1 and CDR2 from the germline V gene are ENHRY and SYGVKD. Study-level results: Blood from ankylosing spondylitis patients appeared to carry a characteristic roughly 8-variant TCR beta motif.

The clonotype originates from a male donor with ankylosing spondylitis. The chain has TRBV10-3 and TRBJ2-1; 8 positions agree with TRBD1. Sequenced: blood, either unsorted or a sorted T cell fraction (not recorded which). CDR3 sequence: CAISVDPTGAQLTDEQFF. CDR3 DNA sequence: TGTGCCATCAGTGTCGACCCGACAGGGGCGCAACTTACGGATGAGCAGTTCTTC.